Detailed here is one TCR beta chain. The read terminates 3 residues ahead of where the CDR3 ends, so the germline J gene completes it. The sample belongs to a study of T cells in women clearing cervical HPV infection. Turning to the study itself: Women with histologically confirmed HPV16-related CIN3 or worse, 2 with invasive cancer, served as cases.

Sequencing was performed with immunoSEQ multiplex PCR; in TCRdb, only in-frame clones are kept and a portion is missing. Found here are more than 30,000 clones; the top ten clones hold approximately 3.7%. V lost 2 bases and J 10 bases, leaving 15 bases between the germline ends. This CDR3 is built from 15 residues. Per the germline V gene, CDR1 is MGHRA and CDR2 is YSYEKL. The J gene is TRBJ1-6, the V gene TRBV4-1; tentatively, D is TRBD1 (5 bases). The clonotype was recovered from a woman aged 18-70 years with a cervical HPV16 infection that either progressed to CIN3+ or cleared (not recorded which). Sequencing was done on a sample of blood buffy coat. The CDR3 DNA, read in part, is TGCGCCAGCAGCCAACATCAGGGAATAGAATCACCC. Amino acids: CASSQHQGIESP. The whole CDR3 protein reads CASSQHQGIESPLHF.